Presented here are 27 T cell receptor beta chains from one specimen sequenced in a study of cytomegalovirus exposure and HLA in healthy donors. A multiplex PCR was run with 60 Vbeta primers and 13 Jbeta primers. The data were produced by immunoSEQ multiplex PCR, yet TCRdb's version contains in-frame clones alone and is incomplete. The profile shows around 130,000 clones, roughly 80% of them singletons. The sequenced sample consisted of PBMCs. Receptor source: a boy between 5 and 17 years old in good health and CMV-seronegative.

This rearrangement joins TRBV27 to TRBJ2-7; 8 bases match TRBD2. Trimming cost V 8 bases and J 3 bases; bases outside gene matches: 9. Germline CDR1 MNHEY, CDR2 SMNVEV (reference sequence). This CDR3 has 14 residues. CDR3 in amino acids: CASGYSGILYEQYF. CDR3 in DNA: TGTGCCAGCGGTTATAGCGGGATCCTCTACGAGCAGTACTTC.

The CDR3 DNA reads TGCAGCGTTGGAGCCGGGACTATCCAAGAGACCCAGTACTTC. Residues: CSVGAGTIQETQYF. The chain links TRBV29-1 to TRBJ2-5, with TRBD2 identical over 7 bases. CDR1 is SQVTM and CDR2 is ANQGSEA in the germline V gene. CDR3 length equals 14 residues. Trimming at V came to 4 bases and at J to 1 base, leaving 6 bases not matched to a gene.

This clone turned up a few times. The CDR3 nucleotides read TGCGCCAGCAGCTTGGCTCAGTCCTACGAGCAGTACTTC. Translating it yields CASSLAQSYEQYF. The chain combines TRBV5-1 with TRBJ2-7; no clear D gene. V was clipped by 0 bases and J by 1 base, with 5 bases between them. The CDR3 covers 13 residues. The V gene's germline CDR1 is SGHRS and CDR2 YFSETQ.

The chain combines TRBV19 with TRBJ2-1, with D perhaps TRBD2 (6 bases). Looked up from germline, CDR1 is LNHDA and CDR2 is SQIVND (reference sequence). Trimming cost V 0 bases and J 6 bases, with 15 bases left between them. This CDR3 contains 16 residues. This CDR3 is CASSIDHKLASNEQFF. CDR3 DNA sequence: TGTGCCAGTAGTATAGATCATAAACTAGCAAGCAATGAGCAGTTCTTC.

In this sample, this clone turned up once. The V call is TRBV5-6, the J call TRBJ2-3, with TRBD2 matching over 10 bases. V was clipped by 1 base and J by 5 bases; unmatched bases: 10. Germline-derived CDR1 and CDR2 are SGHDT and YYEEEE. The CDR3 has 17 residues. This CDR3 reads CASSLSASGSLKDTQYF. The CDR3 DNA sequence: TGTGCCAGCAGCTTGAGCGCTAGCGGGAGTCTAAAAGATACGCAGTATTTT.

The chain combines TRBV10-3 with TRBJ1-1, with 9 bases that match TRBD1. Trimming cost V 4 bases and J 0 bases; bases outside gene matches: 12. Germline CDR1 reads ENHRY; CDR2 reads SYGVKD. This CDR3 is built from 18 residues. CDR3 nucleotide sequence: TGTGCCATCAGTGCATCCCACCTCGGACAGGGGATGAACACTGAAGCTTTCTTT. Its translation is CAISASHLGQGMNTEAFF.

This clone was counted between two and nine times. J is TRBJ2-7 and V is TRBV5-4, with TRBD2 matching 9 bases. This CDR3 has 15 amino acids. V shed 4 bases, J shed 2 bases, and the junction held 7 bases outside the gene matches. Germline loops: CDR1 SGHNT, CDR2 YYREEE (reference sequence). The CDR3 sequence: CASSAGTSRTYEQYF. CDR3 nucleotide sequence: TGTGCCAGCAGCGCCGGGACTAGCCGTACCTACGAGCAGTACTTC. The whole variable domain, remainder taken from reference TRBV5-4 and TRBJ2-7, is ETGVTQSPTHLIKTRGQQVTLRCSSQSGHNTVSWYQQALGQGPQFIFQYYREEENGRGNFPPRFSGLQFPNYSSELNVNALELDDSALYLCASSAGTSRTYEQYFGPGTRLTVT.

The chain has TRBV7-2 and TRBJ1-1; maybe TRBD1 (5 bases). V was cut by 6 bases and J by 0 bases, with 11 bases left in between. The CDR3 sequence is 14 residues long. Germline CDR1 SGHTA, CDR2 FQGNSA. The CDR3 bases are TGTGCCAGCAGTGGGGGGGTTCTGAACACTGAAGCTTTCTTT. It codes for CASSGGVLNTEAFF.

This chain uses TRBV25-1 with TRBJ2-7; 9 nucleotides agree with TRBD2. The CDR3 spans 16 residues. Germline V gene lookup returns CDR1 MGHDK and CDR2 SYGVNS. After removal of 3 bases from V and 3 bases from J, the junction contained 9 bases not matched to a gene. DNA of the CDR3: TGTGCCAGCAGTGATCAAATAGCGGGAGAGATCTACGAGCAGTACTTC. Amino acids: CASSDQIAGEIYEQYF.

V is TRBV2 and J is TRBJ2-7, with TRBD2 matching over 9 bases. Looked up from germline, CDR1 is SNHLY and CDR2 is FYNNEI. The V gene end was trimmed by 3 bases and the J gene end by 2 bases; junction bases not matched to a gene: 5. CDR3 size: 15 residues. The CDR3 sequence: CASSEGLASTYEQYF. The CDR3 DNA follows: TGTGCCAGCAGTGAGGGACTAGCCTCGACCTACGAGCAGTACTTC.

This clone appeared a few times. The chain is built from TRBV4-1 and TRBJ1-2; D not certain. The V gene's germline CDR1 is MGHRA and CDR2 YSYEKL. The V and J ends lost 1 base and 7 bases respectively, with 7 bases between them. This CDR3 has 12 residues. The DNA for the CDR3 is TGCGCCAGCAGCCAAGCCTACTCTGGCTACACCTTC. Translation gives CASSQAYSGYTF.

The V and J genes are TRBV30 and TRBJ1-4; possible D gene TRBD1, 6 bases. CDR3 size: 14 residues. CDR1 and CDR2 from the germline V gene are GTSNPN and SVGIG (reference sequence). Trimming stripped 3 bases from V and 7 bases from J, with 15 bases between. In nucleotides, the CDR3 is TGTGCCTGGAGCCTCACAGGGCTCCGTGAAAAACTGTTTTTT. It codes for CAWSLTGLREKLFF.

V and J are TRBV5-6 and TRBJ1-1; D is possibly TRBD1 (5 bases). In germline, CDR1 is SGHDT, CDR2 YYEEEE. The CDR3 is made up of 15 amino acids. V was cut by 4 bases and J by 2 bases, with 15 bases left in between. CDR3 in amino acids: CASSPGTGVNTEAFF. The CDR3 bases are TGTGCCAGCAGCCCGGGGACGGGGGTAAACACTGAAGCTTTCTTT.

The chain has TRBV11-2 and TRBJ2-7; a possible D gene is TRBD1 (5 bases). The CDR3 is 14 amino acids. Germline CDR1 SGHAT, CDR2 FQNNGV. The V and J ends lost 3 bases and 3 bases respectively, with 12 bases between them. The CDR3 DNA sequence: TGTGCCAGCAGCTTGAGGCAGGGAATCTACGAGCAGTACTTC. Residues: CASSLRQGIYEQYF.

The chain has TRBV25-1 and TRBJ2-7; D remains ambiguous. This CDR3 contains 14 residues. The V gene's germline CDR1 is MGHDK and CDR2 SYGVNS. Trimming took 1 base from V and 0 from J, leaving 7 bases between them. The CDR3 is CASSESQFSYEQYF. The CDR3 DNA follows: TGTGCCAGCAGTGAATCTCAGTTCTCCTACGAGCAGTACTTC.

V and J are TRBV30 and TRBJ2-5, with 11 bases aligning to TRBD2. Germline trimming cut 4 bases from V and 5 bases from J; bases unmatched to any gene: 18. The CDR3 extends over 18 amino acids. The V gene's germline CDR1 is GTSNPN and CDR2 SVGIG (reference sequence). This CDR3 reads CAWTGGVTSGRFGETQYF. The CDR3 DNA reads TGTGCCTGGACAGGGGGGGTAACTAGCGGGAGATTCGGGGAGACCCAGTACTTC.

In its sample, this clone was seen a few times. In nucleotides, the CDR3 is TGTGCCAGCAGCTTACAGGGGGGAAACTATGGCTACACCTTC. This translates into CASSLQGGNYGYTF. The rearrangement links TRBV7-2 to TRBJ1-2; 7 bases align to TRBD1. The CDR3 contains 14 residues. V dropped 2 bases and J dropped 2; count of bases not matched to a gene: 2. From germline, CDR1 is SGHTA and CDR2 FQGNSA. The full variable domain, rest sourced from reference TRBV7-2 and TRBJ1-2, is GAGVSQSPSNKVTEKGKDVELRCDPISGHTALYWYRQSLGQGLEFLIYFQGNSAPDKSGLPSDRFSAERTGGSVSTLTIQRTQQEDSAVYLCASSLQGGNYGYTFGSGTRLTVV.

The chain employs TRBV13 and TRBJ2-3; D is perhaps TRBD2 (5 bases). The CDR3 is 16 amino acids. V lost 2 bases, J lost 0 bases, and 12 bases lay in between. Looked up from germline, CDR1 is PRHDT and CDR2 is FYEKMQ (reference sequence). The CDR3 DNA reads as TGTGCCAGCAGCTTATCGGCTAGCCCGAGCACAGATACGCAGTATTTT. This gives the protein CASSLSASPSTDTQYF. Combining the CDR3 with reference TRBV13 and TRBJ2-3 gives the whole variable domain AAGVIQSPRHLIKEKRETATLKCYPIPRHDTVYWYQQGPGQDPQFLISFYEKMQSDKGSIPDRFSAQQFSDYHSELNMSSLELGDSALYFCASSLSASPSTDTQYFGPGTRLTVL.

The rearrangement joins TRBV5-1 to TRBJ2-5; D not certain. V shed 0 bases and J shed 4 bases, with 7 bases lying between them. This CDR3 contains 13 residues. CDR1 and CDR2 from the germline V gene are SGHRS and YFSETQ. Written as DNA, the CDR3 is TGCGCCAGCAGCTTGGGAGGCGGAGAGACCCAGTACTTC. It specifies CASSLGGGETQYF.

The chain joins TRBV30 to TRBJ2-3; TRBD2 matches at 9 bases. J lost 8 bases, V lost 0 bases, and 15 bases had no gene match. The V gene's germline CDR1 is GTSNPN and CDR2 SVGIG (reference sequence). The CDR3 totals 17 residues. CDR3 DNA: TGTGCCTGGAGTGTACTTTATGCGGGAGGGCCAGTCGGTACGCAGTATTTT. Amino acid sequence: CAWSVLYAGGPVGTQYF.

This clone appeared once. This chain connects TRBV30 to TRBJ1-5; D is unresolved. The CDR3 length is 13 residues. Trimming left V 5 bases short and J 9 bases short, with 17 bases between. Per germline, CDR1 GTSNPN and CDR2 SVGIG (reference sequence). CDR3 bases: TGTGCCTGGGCCCTCGGTGAGGGCTCGCCCCAGCATTTT. As protein: CAWALGEGSPQHF.

The V and J genes are TRBV18 and TRBJ1-1, with D possibly matching TRBD1 (5 bases). With 3 bases removed from V and 0 bases from J, the gap between germline ends came to 17 bases. Germline CDR1 KGHSH, CDR2 LQKENI. The CDR3 is 17 amino acids. The CDR3 DNA reads as TGTGCCAGCTCACCTAAAGGGGACTTACAGGTGAACACTGAAGCTTTCTTT. Encoded protein: CASSPKGDLQVNTEAFF.

This sequence joins TRBV11-3 and TRBJ2-2, with no clear D. Germline lookup yields CDR1 SGHNT and CDR2 YENEEA. The CDR3 spans 17 residues. V was cut by 1 base and J by 2 bases, with 14 bases left in between. The CDR3 reads CASSLARRQSNTGELFF. CDR3 DNA: TGTGCCAGCAGCTTAGCCCGGCGGCAGAGCAACACCGGGGAGCTGTTTTTT.

This clone came up a few times. This chain joins TRBV30 and TRBJ2-1; 13 bases are a match to TRBD2. The germline V gene encodes CDR1 GTSNPN and CDR2 SVGIG (reference sequence). Trimming removed 4 bases from V and 8 bases from J; junction bases left unmatched: 8. The CDR3 has 15 residues. The CDR3 spells CAWTHGLAGDYEQFF. The CDR3, as DNA: TGTGCCTGGACCCACGGACTAGCGGGAGACTATGAGCAGTTCTTC.

The rearrangement uses TRBV12-5 and TRBJ1-2, with 10 nucleotides matching TRBD1. CDR3 length: 14 amino acids. The germline gives CDR1 LGHNT, CDR2 FRNRAP. V was pared by 5 bases and J by 7 bases, with 7 bases of the junction left unmatched. The CDR3: CASGIDRGRGGYTF. CDR3 nucleotide sequence: TGTGCTAGTGGTATTGACAGGGGGCGAGGTGGCTACACCTTC.

In its sample, this clone was seen once. The chain is built from TRBV12-5 and TRBJ1-1, with D hard to call. V was pared by 3 bases and J by 1 base, with 9 bases between. This CDR3 spans 14 amino acids. Germline V gene lookup returns CDR1 LGHNT and CDR2 FRNRAP. CDR3 sequence: CASGLPERNTEAFF. The CDR3 coding sequence is TGTGCTAGTGGTTTACCGGAGAGGAACACTGAAGCTTTCTTT. The full variable domain, completed using reference TRBV12-5 and TRBJ1-1, is DARVTQTPRHKVTEMGQEVTMRCQPILGHNTVFWYRQTMMQGLELLAYFRNRAPLDDSGMPKDRFSAEMPDATLATLKIQPSEPRDSAVYFCASGLPERNTEAFFGQGTRLTVV.

Notes on this clone: The identical CDR3 is also encoded by other nucleotide sequences in the sample. This chain joins TRBV18 and TRBJ1-1; D possibly corresponds to TRBD1 (5 bases). Per germline, CDR1 KGHSH and CDR2 LQKENI. Trimming removed 2 bases at V and 3 bases at J, with 7 bases between. The CDR3 contains 13 residues. The CDR3 region is CASSPGGDTEAFF. The CDR3 nucleotides read TGTGCCAGCTCACCAGGGGGGGACACTGAAGCTTTCTTT.